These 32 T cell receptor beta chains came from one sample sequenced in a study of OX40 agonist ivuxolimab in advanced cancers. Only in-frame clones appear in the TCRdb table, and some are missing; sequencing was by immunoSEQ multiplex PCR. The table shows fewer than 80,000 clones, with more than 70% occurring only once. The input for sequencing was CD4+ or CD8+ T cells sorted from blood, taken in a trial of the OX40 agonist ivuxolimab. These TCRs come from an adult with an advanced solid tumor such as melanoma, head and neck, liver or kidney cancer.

CDR3 in amino acids: CASSLDQNTEAFF. The CDR3 DNA follows: TGTGCCAGCAGCTTAGACCAGAACACTGAAGCTTTCTTT. V usage is TRBV7-2 and J usage is TRBJ1-1; D is unresolved. The CDR3 consists of 13 residues. V was shortened by 1 base and J by 1 base, with 4 bases between the two germline ends. Germline V CDR1 and CDR2: SGHTA, FQGNSA.

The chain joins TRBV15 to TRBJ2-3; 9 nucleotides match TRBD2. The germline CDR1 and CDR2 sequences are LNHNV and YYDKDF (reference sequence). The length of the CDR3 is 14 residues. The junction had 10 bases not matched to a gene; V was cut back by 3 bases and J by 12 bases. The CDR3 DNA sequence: TGTGCCACCAGCAGGACCAGCGGGGGGCCCCTTCAGTATTTT. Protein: CATSRTSGGPLQYF.

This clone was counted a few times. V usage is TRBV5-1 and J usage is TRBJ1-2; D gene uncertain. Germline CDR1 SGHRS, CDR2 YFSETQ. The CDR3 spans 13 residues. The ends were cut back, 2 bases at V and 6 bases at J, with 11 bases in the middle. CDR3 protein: CASSFEPKNGYTF. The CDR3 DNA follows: TGCGCCAGCAGCTTCGAGCCCAAGAATGGCTACACCTTC.

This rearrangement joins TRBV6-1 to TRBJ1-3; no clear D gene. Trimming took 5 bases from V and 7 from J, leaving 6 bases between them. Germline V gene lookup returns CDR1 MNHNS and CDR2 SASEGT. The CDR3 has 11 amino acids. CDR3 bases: TGTGCCAGCAGTTACCGGAACACCATATATTTT. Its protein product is CASSYRNTIYF.

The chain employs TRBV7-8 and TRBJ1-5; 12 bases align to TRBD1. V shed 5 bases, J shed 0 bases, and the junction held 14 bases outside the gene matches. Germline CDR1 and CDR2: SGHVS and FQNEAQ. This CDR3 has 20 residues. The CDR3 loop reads CASSPKGGQGAAPSNQPQHF. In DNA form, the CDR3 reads TGTGCCAGCAGCCCCAAAGGGGGACAGGGGGCCGCCCCTAGCAATCAGCCCCAGCATTTT.

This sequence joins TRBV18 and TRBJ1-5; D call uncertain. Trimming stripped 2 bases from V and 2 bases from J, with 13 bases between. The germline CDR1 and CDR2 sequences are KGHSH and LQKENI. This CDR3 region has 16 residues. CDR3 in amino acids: CASSPKGIGGNQPQHF. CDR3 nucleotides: TGTGCCAGCTCACCAAAAGGGATCGGCGGCAATCAGCCCCAGCATTTT.

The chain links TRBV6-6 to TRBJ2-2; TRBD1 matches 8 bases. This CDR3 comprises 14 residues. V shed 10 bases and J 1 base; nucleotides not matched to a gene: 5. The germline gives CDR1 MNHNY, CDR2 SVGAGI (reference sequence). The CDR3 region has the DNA TGTGCCACCCGGGGACAGGAGAACACCGGGGAGCTGTTTTTT. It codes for CATRGQENTGELFF.

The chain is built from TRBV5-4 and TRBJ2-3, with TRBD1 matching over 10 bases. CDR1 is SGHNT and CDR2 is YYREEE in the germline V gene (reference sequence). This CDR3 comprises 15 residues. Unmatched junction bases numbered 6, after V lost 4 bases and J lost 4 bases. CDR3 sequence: CASSTDRGRPDTQYF. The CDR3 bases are TGTGCCAGCAGCACTGACAGGGGGCGTCCAGATACGCAGTATTTT. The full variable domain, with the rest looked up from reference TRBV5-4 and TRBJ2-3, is ETGVTQSPTHLIKTRGQQVTLRCSSQSGHNTVSWYQQALGQGPQFIFQYYREEENGRGNFPPRFSGLQFPNYSSELNVNALELDDSALYLCASSTDRGRPDTQYFGPGTRLTVL.

CDR3 sequence: CASSERGVEPRAQHF. The CDR3 bases are TGTGCCAGCAGTGAAAGGGGGGTGGAGCCCAGGGCCCAGCATTTT. The chain has TRBV6-1 and TRBJ1-5; D is perhaps TRBD1 (6 bases). Germline V gives CDR1 MNHNS, CDR2 SASEGT. The CDR3 is 15 residues long. Trimming shortened V by 2 bases and J by 11 bases, and 19 bases separated the two germline ends.

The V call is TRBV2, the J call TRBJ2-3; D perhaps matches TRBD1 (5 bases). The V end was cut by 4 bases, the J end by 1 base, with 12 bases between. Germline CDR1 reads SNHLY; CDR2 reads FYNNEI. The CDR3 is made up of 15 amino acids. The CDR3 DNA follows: TGTGCCAGCAGTGCTAGGCAGGGCGGCACAGATACGCAGTATTTT. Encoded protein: CASSARQGGTDTQYF.

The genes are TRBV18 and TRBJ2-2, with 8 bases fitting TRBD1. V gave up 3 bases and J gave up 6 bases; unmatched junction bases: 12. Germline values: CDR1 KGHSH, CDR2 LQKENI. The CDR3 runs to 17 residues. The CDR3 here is CASSPRTGTPSPGELFF. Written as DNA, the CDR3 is TGTGCCAGCTCACCCAGGACAGGGACCCCCTCCCCCGGGGAGCTGTTTTTT.

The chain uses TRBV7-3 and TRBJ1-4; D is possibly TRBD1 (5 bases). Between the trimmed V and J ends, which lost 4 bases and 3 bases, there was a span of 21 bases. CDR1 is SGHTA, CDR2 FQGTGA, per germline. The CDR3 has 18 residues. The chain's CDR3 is CASSSGGGEEVANEKLFF. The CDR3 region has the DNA TGTGCCAGCAGCTCCGGCGGGGGAGAAGAGGTGGCTAATGAAAAACTGTTTTTT.

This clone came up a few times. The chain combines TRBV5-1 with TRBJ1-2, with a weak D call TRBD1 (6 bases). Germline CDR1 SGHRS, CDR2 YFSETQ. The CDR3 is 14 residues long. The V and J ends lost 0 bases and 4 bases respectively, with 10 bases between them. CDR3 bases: TGCGCCAGCAGCTTGGAGGGGGGAAGCTATGGCTACACCTTC. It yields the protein CASSLEGGSYGYTF.

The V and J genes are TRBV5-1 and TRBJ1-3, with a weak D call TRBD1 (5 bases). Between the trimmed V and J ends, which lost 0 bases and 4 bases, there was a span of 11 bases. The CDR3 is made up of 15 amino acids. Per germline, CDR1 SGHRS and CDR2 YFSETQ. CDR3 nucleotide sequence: TGCGCCAGCAGCTTGGAAGGGGACCTCGGAAACACCATATATTTT. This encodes CASSLEGDLGNTIYF.

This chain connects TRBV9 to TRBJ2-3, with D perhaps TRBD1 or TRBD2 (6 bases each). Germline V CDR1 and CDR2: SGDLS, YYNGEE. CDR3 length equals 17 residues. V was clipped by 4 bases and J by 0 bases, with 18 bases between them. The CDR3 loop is CASSRQGGGTSTDTQYF. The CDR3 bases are TGTGCCAGCAGCCGCCAAGGAGGGGGGACCAGCACAGATACGCAGTATTTT.

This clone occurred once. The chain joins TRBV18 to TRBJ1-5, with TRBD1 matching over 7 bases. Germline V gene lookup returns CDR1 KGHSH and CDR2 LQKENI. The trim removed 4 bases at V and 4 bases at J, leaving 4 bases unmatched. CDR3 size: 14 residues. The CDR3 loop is CASSLSGGNQPQHF. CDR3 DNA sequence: TGTGCCAGCTCACTTTCAGGGGGAAATCAGCCCCAGCATTTT.

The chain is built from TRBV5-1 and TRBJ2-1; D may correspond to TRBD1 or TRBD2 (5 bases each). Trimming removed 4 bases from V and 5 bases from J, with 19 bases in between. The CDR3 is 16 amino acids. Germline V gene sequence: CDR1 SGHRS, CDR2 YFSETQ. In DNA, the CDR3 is TGCGCCAGCAGCACCCTAGTGGGGGTTTTAGACAATGAGCAGTTCTTC. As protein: CASSTLVGVLDNEQFF.

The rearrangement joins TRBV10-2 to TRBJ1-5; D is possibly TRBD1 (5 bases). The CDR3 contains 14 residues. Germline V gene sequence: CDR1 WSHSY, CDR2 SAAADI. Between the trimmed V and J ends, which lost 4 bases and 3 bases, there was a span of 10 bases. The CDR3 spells CASSASGFNQPQHF. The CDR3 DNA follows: TGCGCCAGCAGTGCTTCAGGGTTCAATCAGCCCCAGCATTTT.

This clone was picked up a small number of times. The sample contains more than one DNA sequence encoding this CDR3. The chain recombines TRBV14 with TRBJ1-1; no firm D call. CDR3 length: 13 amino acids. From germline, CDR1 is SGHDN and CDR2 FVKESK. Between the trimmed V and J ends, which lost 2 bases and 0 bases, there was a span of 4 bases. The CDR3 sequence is CASSQWVNTEAFF. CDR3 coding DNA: TGTGCCAGCAGCCAATGGGTGAACACTGAAGCTTTCTTT.

The chain's CDR3 is CASSVGGTGNHEQYF. CDR3 nucleotide sequence: TGTGCCAGCAGCGTAGGGGGGACAGGTAACCACGAGCAGTACTTC. The chain employs TRBV9 and TRBJ2-7; the match to TRBD1 covers 8 bases. The trim removed 0 bases at V and 5 bases at J, leaving 7 bases unmatched. Germline CDR1 is SGDLS and CDR2 is YYNGEE. The CDR3 loop spans 15 amino acids.

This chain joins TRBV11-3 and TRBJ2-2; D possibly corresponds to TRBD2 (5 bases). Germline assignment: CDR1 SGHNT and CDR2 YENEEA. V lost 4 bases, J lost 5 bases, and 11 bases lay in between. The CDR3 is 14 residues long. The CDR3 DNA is TGTGCCAGCAGCTCGGGGTCAGATACCGGGGAGCTGTTTTTT. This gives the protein CASSSGSDTGELFF.

CDR3 nucleotide sequence: TGCGCCAGCAGCTTGGGGGTGGTTGACTATGGCTACACCTTC. Amino acids: CASSLGVVDYGYTF. The V and J genes are TRBV5-1 and TRBJ1-2; no clear D gene. There are 14 residues in the CDR3. Germline V gene lookup returns CDR1 SGHRS and CDR2 YFSETQ. V was cut by 0 bases and J by 3 bases, with 9 bases left in between. The full variable domain, rest sourced from reference TRBV5-1 and TRBJ1-2, is KAGVTQTPRYLIKTRGQQVTLSCSPISGHRSVSWYQQTPGQGLQFLFEYFSETQRNKGNFPGRFSGRQFSNSRSEMNVSTLELGDSALYLCASSLGVVDYGYTFGSGTRLTVV.

This CDR3 is CASRKDGNNEKLFF. The CDR3, as DNA: TGTGCCAGCAGGAAAGACGGCAATAATGAAAAACTGTTTTTT. The V gene is TRBV9, the J gene TRBJ1-4; D is ambiguous. This CDR3 has 14 residues. The V and J ends lost 5 bases and 4 bases respectively, with 12 bases between them. Germline CDR1 SGDLS, CDR2 YYNGEE.

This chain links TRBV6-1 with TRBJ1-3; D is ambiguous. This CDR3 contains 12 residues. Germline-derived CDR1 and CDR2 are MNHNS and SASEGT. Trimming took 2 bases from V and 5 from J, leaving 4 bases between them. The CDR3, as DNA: TGTGCCAGCAGTGAATTAAGAAACACCATATATTTT. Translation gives CASSELRNTIYF.

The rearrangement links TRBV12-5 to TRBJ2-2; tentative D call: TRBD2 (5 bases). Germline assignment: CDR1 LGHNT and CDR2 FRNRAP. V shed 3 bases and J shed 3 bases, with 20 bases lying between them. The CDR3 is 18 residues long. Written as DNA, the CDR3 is TGTGCTAGTGGTTTTAGTATGGGTAGGACTCGCGACACCGGGGAGCTGTTTTTT. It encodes CASGFSMGRTRDTGELFF.

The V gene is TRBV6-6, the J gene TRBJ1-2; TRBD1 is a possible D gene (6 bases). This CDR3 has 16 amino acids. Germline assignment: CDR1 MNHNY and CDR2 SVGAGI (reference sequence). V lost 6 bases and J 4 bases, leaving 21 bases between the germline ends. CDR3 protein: CASSPAQGTILYGYTF. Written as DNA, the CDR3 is TGTGCCAGCAGCCCAGCTCAGGGGACGATTCTCTATGGCTACACCTTC.

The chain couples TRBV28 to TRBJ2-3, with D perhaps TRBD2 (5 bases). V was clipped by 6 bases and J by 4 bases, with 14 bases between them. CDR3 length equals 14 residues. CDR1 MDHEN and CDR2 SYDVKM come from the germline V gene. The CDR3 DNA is TGTGCCAGCAGAGATTACCTAGCACCAGATACGCAGTATTTT. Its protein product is CASRDYLAPDTQYF. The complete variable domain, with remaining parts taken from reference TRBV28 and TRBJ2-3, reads DVKVTQSSRYLVKRTGEKVFLECVQDMDHENMFWYRQDPGLGLRLIYFSYDVKMKEKGDIPEGYSVSREKKERFSLILESASTNQTSMYLCASRDYLAPDTQYFGPGTRLTVL.

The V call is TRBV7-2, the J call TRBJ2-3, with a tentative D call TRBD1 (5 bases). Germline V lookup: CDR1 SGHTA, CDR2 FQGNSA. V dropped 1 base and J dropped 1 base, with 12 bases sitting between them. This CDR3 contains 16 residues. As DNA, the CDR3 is TGTGCCAGCAGCTTAGGGGGATCGACAGGCACAGATACGCAGTATTTT. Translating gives CASSLGGSTGTDTQYF.

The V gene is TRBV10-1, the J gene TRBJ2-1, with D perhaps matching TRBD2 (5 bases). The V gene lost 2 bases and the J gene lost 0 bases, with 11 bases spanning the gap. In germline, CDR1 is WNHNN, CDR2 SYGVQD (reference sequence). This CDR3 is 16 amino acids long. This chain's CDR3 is CASSETDSSSYNEQFF. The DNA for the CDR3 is TGCGCCAGCAGTGAGACGGACTCTAGCTCCTACAATGAGCAGTTCTTC.

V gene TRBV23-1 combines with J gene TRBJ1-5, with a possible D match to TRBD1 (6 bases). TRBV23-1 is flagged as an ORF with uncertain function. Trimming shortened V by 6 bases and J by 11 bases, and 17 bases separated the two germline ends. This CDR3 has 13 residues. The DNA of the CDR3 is TGCGCCAGCAGCGGGGGGGGCCACGGGGCCCAGCATTTT. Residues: CASSGGGHGAQHF.

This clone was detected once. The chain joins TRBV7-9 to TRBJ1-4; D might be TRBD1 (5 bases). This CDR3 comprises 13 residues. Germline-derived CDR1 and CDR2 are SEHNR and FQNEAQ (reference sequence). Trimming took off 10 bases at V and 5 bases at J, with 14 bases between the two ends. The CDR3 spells CATTGKQNEKLFF. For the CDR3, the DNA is TGTGCCACCACAGGAAAACAAAATGAAAAACTGTTTTTT.

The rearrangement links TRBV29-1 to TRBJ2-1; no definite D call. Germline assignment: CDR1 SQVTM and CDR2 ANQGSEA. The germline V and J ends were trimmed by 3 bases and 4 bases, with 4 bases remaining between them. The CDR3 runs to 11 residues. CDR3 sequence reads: CSVDLYNEQFF. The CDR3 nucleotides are TGCAGCGTTGACCTATACAATGAGCAGTTCTTC.